The sequence of this T cell receptor beta chain was determined in a study of blood T cell repertoires in COVID-19. Study-wide background: Sample material is recorded as cDNA or gDNA derived from T cells, B-cell-depleted T cells, or PBMCs.

Donors in Cohort 3 who had recovered were those with two negative PCRs, healthcare professional clearance, or resolution of their symptoms. This clone was counted a single time. Germline assignment: CDR1 DFQATT and CDR2 SNEGSKA (reference sequence). V lost 7 bases and J lost 6; bases outside the gene matches: 2. This CDR3 is built from 11 residues. Authors' data handling: By means of reference gene primer amplification, nucleated cell counts were estimated. Only in-frame clones appear in the TCRdb table, and some are missing; sequencing was by immunoSEQ multiplex PCR. V, J and clone size derive from that table, while D and trimming were established from the DNA sequence. The sample yields 180,000 or so clones, over 80% seen once.

The chain employs TRBV20-1 and TRBJ2-1; 8 bases map to TRBD2. The sample comprised PBMCs or T cells enriched from blood (not recorded which). The clonotype comes from a woman aged 55 to 70 who had recovered from COVID-19. CDR3 DNA: TGCAGTGGAGCGGGGGTCAATGAGCAGTTCTTC. It is translated as CSGAGVNEQFF.